These 29 T cell receptor beta chains were all obtained from the same sample, sequenced in a study of regulatory T cells in long-lasting Graves disease. HTBI primers from iRepertoire and Arm-PCR of CDR3 regions yielded the TCR beta libraries. In TCRdb, the multiplex PCR reads were re-called with MiXCR into one record per CDR3 protein. The sample includes about 300,000 distinct CDR3 sequences, about 18% of them seen just once. This sample's time point: newly diagnosed GD, antithyroid drugs for less than 3 months. PBMCs provided the RNA from which the TCR library was made. The sequences come from peripheral blood mononuclear cells (PBMCs), collected at new diagnosis, from a patient treated with antithyroid drugs. All receptors derive from a female donor with Graves disease.

Comment on this clonotype: A much bigger clone sits one base away, suggesting this may be a read error. CDR3 loop: CDSQQGAAKNIQYF. The CDR3 nucleotides read TGCGACAGTCAACAGGGGGCGGCCAAAAACATTCAGTACTTC. This sequence joins TRBV5-1 and TRBJ2-4; 9 positions agree with TRBD1. CDR3 length: 14 amino acids. In germline, CDR1 is SGHRS, CDR2 YFSETQ. Full variable domain (remainder filled in from reference TRBV5-1 and TRBJ2-4): KAGVTQTPRYLIKTRGQQVTLSCSPISGHRSVSWYQQTPGQGLQFLFEYFSETQRNKGNFPGRFSGRQFSNSRSEMNVSTLELGDSALYLCDSQQGAAKNIQYFGAGTRLSVL.

At least ten counts were recorded for this clonotype. The chain uses TRBV7-9 and TRBJ2-1; D may be TRBD2 (5 bases). There are 12 residues in the CDR3. V lost 3 bases and J 8 bases, leaving 8 bases between the germline ends. Germline assignment: CDR1 SEHNR and CDR2 FQNEAQ (reference sequence). CDR3 amino acids: CASSFPRDEQFF. The CDR3 bases are TGTGCCAGCAGCTTCCCGAGGGATGAGCAGTTCTTC.

This chain links TRBV3-1 with TRBJ1-6, with D maybe TRBD1 (6 bases). V gave up 0 bases and J gave up 7 bases, with 10 bases separating them. Germline V gene data show CDR1 as LGHDT and CDR2 as YNNKEL (reference sequence). This CDR3 region has 15 residues. CDR3: CASSQDRGWNSPLHF. The CDR3 nucleotides are TGTGCCAGCAGCCAAGACAGGGGTTGGAATTCACCCCTCCACTTT.

V usage is TRBV11-3 and J usage is TRBJ2-7; 8 positions agree with TRBD1. This CDR3 spans 16 amino acids. The J segment lost 6 bases and the V segment lost 0 bases, leaving 10 bases of the junction unmatched. Per the germline V gene, CDR1 is SGHNT and CDR2 is YENEEA. The CDR3 loop reads CASSLDSGQAFLEQYF. The CDR3 coding sequence is TGTGCCAGCAGCTTAGATTCGGGACAGGCCTTCCTCGAGCAGTACTTC.

This clonotype showed up many times. The chain joins TRBV28 to TRBJ1-5; D remains unclear. Trimming took off 6 bases at V and 6 bases at J, with 12 bases between the two ends. This CDR3 spans 13 amino acids. Germline V gives CDR1 MDHEN, CDR2 SYDVKM. The CDR3 region is CASRSAGLQPQHF. The CDR3 bases are TGTGCCAGCAGATCAGCGGGCCTTCAGCCCCAGCATTTT.

This clonotype appeared many times. The chain links TRBV28 to TRBJ1-5; no firm D call. The CDR3 contains 13 residues. Germline values: CDR1 MDHEN, CDR2 SYDVKM. Trimming removed 2 bases at V and 5 bases at J, with 7 bases between. CDR3 DNA sequence: TGTGCCAGCAGTTTACTCACTCATCAGCCCCAGCATTTT. Amino acids: CASSLLTHQPQHF.

In this sample, this clonotype turned up a few times. CDR3 sequence (DNA): TGCAGTGCTAGAGCCCATGTCCCCGGGCCGGGCAATCAGCCCCAGCATTTT. It specifies CSARAHVPGPGNQPQHF. The chain combines TRBV20-1 with TRBJ1-5; D call uncertain. CDR3 length equals 17 residues. Germline CDR1 and CDR2: DFQATT and SNEGSKA (reference sequence). V gave up 1 base and J gave up 2 bases, with 18 bases separating them.

This clonotype came up once. A much larger clone is a single base away; this may be a read error. V is TRBV30 and J is TRBJ1-2; D not resolved. The V end was cut by 0 bases, the J end by 3 bases, with 11 bases between. Germline CDR1 GTSNPN, CDR2 SVGIG (reference sequence). This CDR3 comprises 14 residues. This chain's CDR3 is CAWSVSRNDYGYTF. The CDR3 nucleotides are TGTGCCTGGAGTGTATCAAGGAATGACTATGGCTACACCTTC.

This clonotype turned up a few times. V and J are TRBV24-1 and TRBJ1-2; 9 bases align to TRBD1. The CDR3 covers 16 residues. CDR1 KGHDR and CDR2 SFDVKD come from the germline V gene. V was pared by 4 bases and J by 5 bases, with 10 bases of the junction left unmatched. CDR3 loop: CATSEPGTGKEYGYTF. DNA of the CDR3: TGTGCCACCAGTGAGCCCGGGACAGGGAAGGAGTATGGCTACACCTTC.

This clonotype was recorded a few times. The chain links TRBV5-1 to TRBJ2-7, with TRBD2 identical over 9 bases. The germline CDR1 and CDR2 sequences are SGHRS and YFSETQ. The V and J ends lost 4 bases and 0 bases, in that order; junction bases with no gene match: 2. The CDR3 covers 14 residues. In nucleotides, the CDR3 is TGCGCCAGCAGCCAGGGACTAGCCTCCTACGAGCAGTACTTC. It translates to CASSQGLASYEQYF.

This clonotype was found many times. CDR3 protein: CASSLTSGSGTDTQYF. In DNA form, the CDR3 reads TGTGCCAGCAGCTTAACTAGCGGGAGTGGGACAGATACGCAGTATTTT. The rearrangement joins TRBV7-8 to TRBJ2-3, with 11 bases fitting TRBD2. Trimming removed 2 bases from V and 3 bases from J; junction bases left unmatched: 4. Germline V lookup: CDR1 SGHVS, CDR2 FQNEAQ. This CDR3 region has 16 residues. The entire variable domain, with the rest obtained from reference TRBV7-8 and TRBJ2-3, is as follows: GAGVSQSPRYKVAKRGQDVALRCDPISGHVSLFWYQQALGQGPEFLTYFQNEAQLDKSGLPSDRFFAERPEGSVSTLKIQRTQQEDSAVYLCASSLTSGSGTDTQYFGPGTRLTVL.

Ten or more counts support this clonotype. This rearrangement joins TRBV6-1 to TRBJ1-4; maybe TRBD1 (5 bases). V lost 6 bases and J 5 bases, leaving 19 bases between the germline ends. This CDR3 has 16 residues. Germline values: CDR1 MNHNS, CDR2 SASEGT. CDR3 DNA sequence: TGTGCCAGCAGCCGAGGGGACCTCGGAGCGAATGAAAAACTGTTTTTT. Residues: CASSRGDLGANEKLFF.

This clonotype was recorded many times. The rearrangement links TRBV19 to TRBJ1-1; 8 bases agree with TRBD1. The germline gives CDR1 LNHDA, CDR2 SQIVND (reference sequence). CDR3 length: 13 residues. The trim removed 4 bases at V and 5 bases at J, leaving 3 bases unmatched. The CDR3 is CASSTGGLTEAFF. The DNA of the CDR3 is TGTGCCAGTAGTACAGGGGGCTTGACTGAAGCTTTCTTT. The whole variable domain, filled in from reference TRBV19 and TRBJ1-1, reads DGGITQSPKYLFRKEGQNVTLSCEQNLNHDAMYWYRQDPGQGLRLIYYSQIVNDFQKGDIAEGYSVSREKKESFPLTVTSAQKNPTAFYLCASSTGGLTEAFFGQGTRLTVV.

This clonotype came up many times. The chain carries TRBV7-9 and TRBJ2-5, with D maybe TRBD1 (6 bases). V was clipped by 5 bases and J by 3 bases, with 19 bases between them. Germline V CDR1 and CDR2: SEHNR, FQNEAQ (reference sequence). The CDR3 runs 16 residues. The DNA of the CDR3 is TGTGCCAGCAGCGATAGTCGGGGACATCGAGAAGAGACCCAGTACTTC. Residues: CASSDSRGHREETQYF.

This clonotype was observed at least ten times. V usage is TRBV14 and J usage is TRBJ2-7, with TRBD2 matching 8 bases. Trimming at V came to 4 bases and at J to 4 bases, leaving 6 bases not matched to a gene. The CDR3 is 14 residues long. Germline V gene lookup returns CDR1 SGHDN and CDR2 FVKESK. CDR3 DNA: TGTGCCAGCAGCCCAAGCGGGAGTTGGTACGAGCAGTACTTC. This gives the protein CASSPSGSWYEQYF.

This clonotype was found many times. The rearrangement uses TRBV6-1 and TRBJ2-5; TRBD2 matches 7 bases. V lost 1 base and J lost 4; bases outside the gene matches: 9. This CDR3 comprises 16 residues. Per germline, CDR1 MNHNS and CDR2 SASEGT. CDR3: CASSEVVGGLGETQYF. Written as DNA, the CDR3 is TGTGCCAGCAGTGAAGTTGTGGGAGGGCTTGGAGAGACCCAGTACTTC.

The V gene is TRBV28, the J gene TRBJ2-5, with 12 bases matching TRBD1. Germline CDR1 and CDR2: MDHEN and SYDVKM. The CDR3 totals 17 residues. Unmatched junction bases numbered 11, after V lost 5 bases and J lost 4 bases. For the CDR3, the DNA is TGTGCCAGCAGTGCACCGGGACAGGGGGCGTACGGAGAGACCCAGTACTTC. Encoded protein: CASSAPGQGAYGETQYF.

This sequence joins TRBV6-2 or TRBV6-3 and TRBJ1-6; maybe TRBD1 (5 bases). V was clipped by 2 bases and J by 7 bases, with 9 bases between them. This CDR3 comprises 14 residues. Germline V gives CDR1 MNHEY, CDR2 SVGEGT. The CDR3 DNA sequence: TGTGCCAGCAGTTACGACAGTCCCAATTCACCCCTCCACTTT. Its protein is CASSYDSPNSPLHF.

This clonotype was picked up many times. The rearrangement links TRBV12-3 or TRBV12-4 to TRBJ1-2; 7 bases fit TRBD1. Trimming took 5 bases from V and 7 from J; bases not matched to a gene: 7. The CDR3 runs to 13 residues. CDR3 loop: CASSVRGSSGYTF. The CDR3 nucleotides are TGTGCCAGCAGTGTCAGGGGGTCTTCTGGCTACACCTTC.

This clonotype has a count of ten or more. The chain joins TRBV30 to TRBJ1-1; 7 positions match TRBD1. The CDR3 has 12 residues. V lost 5 bases and J lost 8; bases outside the gene matches: 8. Germline V lookup: CDR1 GTSNPN, CDR2 SVGIG (reference sequence). Written as DNA, the CDR3 is TGTGCCTGGGACCGGGACAGCGAAGAAGCTTTCTTT. This translates into CAWDRDSEEAFF. Drawing the rest from reference TRBV30 and TRBJ1-1, the complete variable domain is SQTIHQWPATLVQPVGSPLSLECTVEGTSNPNLYWYRQAAGRGLQLLFYSVGIGQISSEVPQNLSASRPQDRQFILSSKKLLLSDSGFYLCAWDRDSEEAFFGQGTRLTVV.

This clonotype was seen only a few times. The chain uses TRBV14 and TRBJ1-1, with TRBD1 matching over 9 bases. CDR3 size: 13 residues. CDR1 is SGHDN and CDR2 is FVKESK in the germline V gene. The V gene end was trimmed by 2 bases and the J gene end by 9 bases; junction bases not matched to a gene: 4. CDR3 nucleotides: TGTGCCAGCAGCCAATGGGACAGGGTGAAAGCTTTCTTT. It translates to CASSQWDRVKAFF.

This clonotype has a count of ten or more. CDR3 DNA: TGTGCCATCAGCCCAGGGGATTCACCCCTCCACTTT. Protein sequence: CAISPGDSPLHF. The chain uses TRBV10-3 and TRBJ1-6; D might be TRBD1 (6 bases). The CDR3 is made up of 12 amino acids. Trimming left V 6 bases short and J 8 bases short, with 8 bases between. CDR1 is ENHRY, CDR2 SYGVKD, per germline.

This clonotype was observed many times. The V and J genes are TRBV28 and TRBJ2-1; no firm D call. The germline CDR1 and CDR2 sequences are MDHEN and SYDVKM. Trimming shortened V by 5 bases and J by 10 bases, and 18 bases separated the two germline ends. This CDR3 is 14 amino acids long. Here the CDR3 DNA reads TGTGCCAGCAGTATCCCGGGCGGAAGCGTAGAGCAGTTCTTC. Its protein is CASSIPGGSVEQFF. Variable domain in full (rest from reference TRBV28 and TRBJ2-1): DVKVTQSSRYLVKRTGEKVFLECVQDMDHENMFWYRQDPGLGLRLIYFSYDVKMKEKGDIPEGYSVSREKKERFSLILESASTNQTSMYLCASSIPGGSVEQFFGPGTRLTVL.

This clonotype appeared a few times. The chain recombines TRBV24-1 with TRBJ2-7; 10 bases agree with TRBD2. V was pared by 5 bases and J by 7 bases, with 10 bases of the junction left unmatched. Germline loops: CDR1 KGHDR, CDR2 SFDVKD. This CDR3 region has 15 residues. DNA for the CDR3: TGTGCCACCAGTGTCGAGCTAGCGGGAGTTCAAGAGCAGTACTTC. This codes for CATSVELAGVQEQYF.

V and J are TRBV29-1 and TRBJ1-5; D ambiguous. Germline CDR1 is SQVTM and CDR2 is ANQGSEA. V was clipped by 7 bases and J by 8 bases, with 15 bases between them. CDR3 length equals 12 residues. The DNA of the CDR3 is TGCAGCGCCCGGGCAGGCGAAGAGCCCCAGCATTTT. Encoded protein: CSARAGEEPQHF.

The table lists this clonotype with many counts. The chain joins TRBV5-1 to TRBJ2-3, with 7 nucleotides matching TRBD1. The CDR3 covers 16 residues. Unmatched junction bases numbered 8, after V lost 3 bases and J lost 1 base. Germline V CDR1 and CDR2: SGHRS, YFSETQ. This chain's CDR3 is CASSSPRTGGTDTQYF. CDR3 DNA sequence: TGCGCCAGCAGCTCTCCACGGACAGGCGGCACAGATACGCAGTATTTT.

The rearrangement joins TRBV7-9 to TRBJ2-3; no definite D call. The germline V gene has CDR1 SEHNR and CDR2 FQNEAQ (reference sequence). The ends were cut back, 4 bases at V and 6 bases at J, with 17 bases in the middle. The CDR3 has 15 residues. The CDR3 coding sequence is TGTGCCAGCAGCTCAACCTCGCGAGTTTTTGATACGCAGTATTTT. Protein product: CASSSTSRVFDTQYF.

This clonotype was picked up a small number of times. The gene calls are TRBV29-1 and TRBJ1-4; TRBD1 matches at 8 bases. Germline V CDR1 and CDR2: SQVTM, ANQGSEA. V lost 3 bases and J lost 4; bases outside the gene matches: 16. CDR3 length: 18 amino acids. In nucleotides, the CDR3 is TGCAGCGTTGAGAGCGGAGCAGGGGGCCACACTATTAATGAAAAACTGTTTTTT. It encodes CSVESGAGGHTINEKLFF.

V usage is TRBV20-1 and J usage is TRBJ2-3; 10 positions match TRBD2. V was clipped by 5 bases and J by 3 bases; unmatched bases: 5. The CDR3 has 14 amino acids. In germline, CDR1 is DFQATT, CDR2 SNEGSKA (reference sequence). The CDR3 region is CSAPTSGQTDTQYF. The CDR3 DNA follows: TGCAGTGCTCCGACTAGCGGGCAAACAGATACGCAGTATTTT.